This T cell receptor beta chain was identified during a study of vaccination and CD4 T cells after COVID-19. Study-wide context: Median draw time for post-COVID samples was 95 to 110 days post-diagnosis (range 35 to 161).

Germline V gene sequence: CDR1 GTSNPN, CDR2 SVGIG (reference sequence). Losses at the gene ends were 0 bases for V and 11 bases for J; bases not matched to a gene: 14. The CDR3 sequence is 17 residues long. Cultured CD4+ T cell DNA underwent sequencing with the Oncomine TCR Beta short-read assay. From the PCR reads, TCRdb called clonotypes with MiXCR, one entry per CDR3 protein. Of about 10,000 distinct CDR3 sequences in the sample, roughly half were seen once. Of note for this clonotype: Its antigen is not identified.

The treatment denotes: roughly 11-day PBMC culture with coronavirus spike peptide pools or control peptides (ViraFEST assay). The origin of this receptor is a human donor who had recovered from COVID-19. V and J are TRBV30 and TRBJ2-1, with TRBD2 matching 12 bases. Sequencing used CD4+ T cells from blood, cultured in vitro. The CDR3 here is CAWSVQRTSGRPTQQFF. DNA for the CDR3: TGTGCCTGGAGTGTACAGAGAACTAGCGGGAGGCCGACACAGCAGTTCTTC.